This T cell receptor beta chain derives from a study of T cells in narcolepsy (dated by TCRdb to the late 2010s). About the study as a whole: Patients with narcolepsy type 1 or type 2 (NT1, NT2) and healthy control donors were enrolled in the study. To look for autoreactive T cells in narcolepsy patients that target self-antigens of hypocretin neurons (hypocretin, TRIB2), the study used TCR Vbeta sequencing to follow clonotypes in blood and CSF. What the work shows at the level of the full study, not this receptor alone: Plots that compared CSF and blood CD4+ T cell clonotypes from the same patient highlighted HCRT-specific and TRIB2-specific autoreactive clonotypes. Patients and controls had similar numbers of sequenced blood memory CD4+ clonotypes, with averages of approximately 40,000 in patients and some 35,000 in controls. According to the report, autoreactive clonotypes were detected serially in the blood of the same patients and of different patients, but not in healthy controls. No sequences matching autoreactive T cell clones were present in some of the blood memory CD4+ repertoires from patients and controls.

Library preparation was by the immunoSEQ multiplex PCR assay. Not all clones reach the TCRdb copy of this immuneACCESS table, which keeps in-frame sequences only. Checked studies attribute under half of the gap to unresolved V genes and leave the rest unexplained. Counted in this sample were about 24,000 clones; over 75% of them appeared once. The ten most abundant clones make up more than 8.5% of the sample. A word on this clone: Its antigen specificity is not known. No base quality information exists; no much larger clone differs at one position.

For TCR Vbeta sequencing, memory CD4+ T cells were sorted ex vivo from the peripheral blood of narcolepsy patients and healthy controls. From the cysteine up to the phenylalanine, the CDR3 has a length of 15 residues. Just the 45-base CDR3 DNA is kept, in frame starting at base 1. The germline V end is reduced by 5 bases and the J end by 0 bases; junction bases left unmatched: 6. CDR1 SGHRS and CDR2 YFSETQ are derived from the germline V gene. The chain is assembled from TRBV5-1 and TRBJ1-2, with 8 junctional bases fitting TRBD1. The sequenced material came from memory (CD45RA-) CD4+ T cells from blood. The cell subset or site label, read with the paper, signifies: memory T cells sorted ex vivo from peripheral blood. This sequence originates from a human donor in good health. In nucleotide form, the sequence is TGCGCCAGCAGACCCGGACAGGGTACTAACTATGGCTACACCTTC. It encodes CASRPGQGTNYGYTF.